This T cell receptor (beta chain) derives from a study of OX40 agonist ivuxolimab in advanced cancers. V lost 6 bases to trimming and J lost 6 bases, with 21 bases between them. Germline loops: CDR1 LNHDA, CDR2 SQIVND (reference sequence). The CDR3 sequence is 15 residues long. This clone has a single count. Its antigen is not identified. Profiled with immunoSEQ multiplex PCR; TCRdb holds only in-frame clones, not every one. The sample consists of tens of thousands of clones, about 93% of them appearing once. Blood was sampled at baseline, cycle 4 day 1, and cycle 7 day 1. Findings and caveats of the study: Clonal expansion was seen in CD4+ and CD8+ blood T cells by week 6 at 0.1 to 3.0 mg/kg.

The rearrangement links TRBV19 to TRBJ2-7; the D call may be TRBD1 or TRBD2 (5 bases each). The sequences come from CD4+ or CD8+ T cells sorted from blood, collected in a trial of the OX40 agonist ivuxolimab. The receptor was isolated from an adult with an advanced solid tumor such as melanoma, head and neck, liver or kidney cancer. The CDR3 bases are TGTGCCAGTAGCCTCCCCTCCGGGGCTTCGGGCGAGCAGTACTTC. Residues: CASSLPSGASGEQYF.